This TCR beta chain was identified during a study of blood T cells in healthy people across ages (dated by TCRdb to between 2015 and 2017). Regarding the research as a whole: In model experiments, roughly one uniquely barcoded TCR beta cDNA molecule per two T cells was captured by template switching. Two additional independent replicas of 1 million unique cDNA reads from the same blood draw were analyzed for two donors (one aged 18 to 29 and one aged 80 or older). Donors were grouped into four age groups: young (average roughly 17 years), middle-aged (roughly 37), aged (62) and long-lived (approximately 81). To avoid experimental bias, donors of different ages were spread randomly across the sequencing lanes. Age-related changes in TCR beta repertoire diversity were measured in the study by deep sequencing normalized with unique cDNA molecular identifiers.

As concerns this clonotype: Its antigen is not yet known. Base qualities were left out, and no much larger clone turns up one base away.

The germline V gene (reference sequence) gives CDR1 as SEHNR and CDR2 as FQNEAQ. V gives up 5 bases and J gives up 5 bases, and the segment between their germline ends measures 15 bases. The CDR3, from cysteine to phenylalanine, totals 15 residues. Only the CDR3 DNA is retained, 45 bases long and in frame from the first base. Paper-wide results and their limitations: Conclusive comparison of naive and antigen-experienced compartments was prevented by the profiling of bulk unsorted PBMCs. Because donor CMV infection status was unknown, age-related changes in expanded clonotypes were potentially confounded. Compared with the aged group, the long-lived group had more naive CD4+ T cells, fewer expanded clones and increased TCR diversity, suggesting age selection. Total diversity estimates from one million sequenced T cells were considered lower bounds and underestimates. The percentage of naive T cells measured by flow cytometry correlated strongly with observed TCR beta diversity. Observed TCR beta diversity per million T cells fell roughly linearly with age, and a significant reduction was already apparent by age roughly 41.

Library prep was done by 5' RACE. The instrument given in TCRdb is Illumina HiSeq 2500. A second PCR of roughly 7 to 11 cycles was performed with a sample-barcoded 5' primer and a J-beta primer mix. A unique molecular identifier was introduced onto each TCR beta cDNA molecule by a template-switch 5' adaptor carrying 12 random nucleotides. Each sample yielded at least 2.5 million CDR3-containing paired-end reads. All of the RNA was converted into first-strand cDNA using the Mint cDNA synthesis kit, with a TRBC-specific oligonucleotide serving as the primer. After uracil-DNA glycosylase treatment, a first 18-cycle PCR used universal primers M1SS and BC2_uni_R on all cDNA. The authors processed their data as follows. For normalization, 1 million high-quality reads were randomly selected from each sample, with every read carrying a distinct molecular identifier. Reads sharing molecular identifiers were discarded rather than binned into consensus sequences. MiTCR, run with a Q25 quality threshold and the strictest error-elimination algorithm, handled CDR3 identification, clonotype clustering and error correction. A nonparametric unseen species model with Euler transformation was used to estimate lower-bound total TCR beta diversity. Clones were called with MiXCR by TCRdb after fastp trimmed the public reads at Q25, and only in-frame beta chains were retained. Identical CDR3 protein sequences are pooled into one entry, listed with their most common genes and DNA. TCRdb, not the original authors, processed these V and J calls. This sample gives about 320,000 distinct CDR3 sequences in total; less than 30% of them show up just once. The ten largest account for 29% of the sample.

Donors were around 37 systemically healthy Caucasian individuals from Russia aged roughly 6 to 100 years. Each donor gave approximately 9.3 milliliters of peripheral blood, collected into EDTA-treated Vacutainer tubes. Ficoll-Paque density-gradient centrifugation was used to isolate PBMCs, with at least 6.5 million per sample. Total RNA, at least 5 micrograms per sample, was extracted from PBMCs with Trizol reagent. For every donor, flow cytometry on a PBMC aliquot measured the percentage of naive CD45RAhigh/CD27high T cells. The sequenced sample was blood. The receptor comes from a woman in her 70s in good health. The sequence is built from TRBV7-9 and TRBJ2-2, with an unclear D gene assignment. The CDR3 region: CASSALVNPTGELFF. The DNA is TGTGCCAGCAGCGCTCTTGTAAATCCTACCGGGGAGCTGTTTTTT.